The source of this T cell receptor (beta chain) is a study of identical twins. General observations from the study: There were fewer insertions in abundant cord blood beta clonotypes, but memory repertoires showed no such pattern. Cross-sectional statistical analysis, not tracking of the same donors, underpinned the conclusions. Compared with models, monozygotic twins showed more out-of-frame TCR alpha sharing. Beta out-of-frame sequences displayed a weaker excess of sharing between twins.

TCRdb re-analysed the 5' RACE reads in MiXCR, keeping a single row per CDR3 protein. This table holds 400,000 to 550,000 distinct CDR3 sequences, 13% to 15% found once. Regarding this clonotype: The antigen is unknown.

Separately, the same data were catalogued under a study of yellow fever vaccine responses in identical twins.

Sequencing was performed on CD4+ T cells sorted from blood. The clonotype originates from a woman in her late teens or twenties in good health.

CDR3 protein: CASSSATGSSYEQYF. The CDR3 DNA reads as TGTGCCAGCAGCTCAGCGACAGGGAGCTCCTACGAGCAGTACTTC. The genes are TRBV7-8 and TRBJ2-7; 7 bases line up with TRBD1. The V and J ends lost 4 bases and 0 bases, in that order; junction bases with no gene match: 6. Germline CDR1 is SGHVS and CDR2 is FQNEAQ. This CDR3 comprises 15 residues.